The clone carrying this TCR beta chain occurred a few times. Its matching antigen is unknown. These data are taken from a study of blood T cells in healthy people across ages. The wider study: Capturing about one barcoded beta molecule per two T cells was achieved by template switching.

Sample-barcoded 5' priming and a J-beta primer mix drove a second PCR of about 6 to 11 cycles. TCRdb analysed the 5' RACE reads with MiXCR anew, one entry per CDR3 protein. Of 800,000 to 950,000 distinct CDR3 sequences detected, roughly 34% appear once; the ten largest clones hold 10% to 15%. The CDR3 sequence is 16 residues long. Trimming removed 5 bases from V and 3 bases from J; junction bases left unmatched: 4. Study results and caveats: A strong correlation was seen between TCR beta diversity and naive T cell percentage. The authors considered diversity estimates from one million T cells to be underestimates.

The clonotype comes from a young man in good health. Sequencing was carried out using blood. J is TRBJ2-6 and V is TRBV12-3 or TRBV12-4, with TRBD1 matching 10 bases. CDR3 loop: CASSRQGAHGANVLTF. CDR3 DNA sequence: TGTGCCAGCAGTAGACAGGGGGCTCATGGGGCCAACGTCCTGACTTTC.